What follows is one T cell receptor (beta chain) and its context. The record originates from a study of T cell repertoires in cytomegalovirus infection. Across the study: CMV infection and matching HLA type were both indicated by public TCR beta signatures.

The CDR3 loop spans 14 amino acids. Germline V gene sequence: CDR1 MNHEY, CDR2 SVGEGT. V dropped 3 bases and J dropped 4 bases, with 13 bases sitting between them. TCRdb redid the calling of the reads with MiXCR, one entry per CDR3 protein. The sample holds roughly 500,000 distinct CDR3 sequences; 16% are singletons and the top ten take 20% to 30%. V gene TRBV6-2 or TRBV6-3 combines with J gene TRBJ2-7, with D unclear. Sequencing input: CD8+ T cells from PBMCs. The receptor comes from a human donor in good health (CMV status not recorded). Some clones in this sample may be carry-over from other donors' samples. For the CDR3, the DNA is TGTGCCAGCAGTTATGGTCGGCCAATGTACGAGCAGTACTTC. Translated: CASSYGRPMYEQYF.